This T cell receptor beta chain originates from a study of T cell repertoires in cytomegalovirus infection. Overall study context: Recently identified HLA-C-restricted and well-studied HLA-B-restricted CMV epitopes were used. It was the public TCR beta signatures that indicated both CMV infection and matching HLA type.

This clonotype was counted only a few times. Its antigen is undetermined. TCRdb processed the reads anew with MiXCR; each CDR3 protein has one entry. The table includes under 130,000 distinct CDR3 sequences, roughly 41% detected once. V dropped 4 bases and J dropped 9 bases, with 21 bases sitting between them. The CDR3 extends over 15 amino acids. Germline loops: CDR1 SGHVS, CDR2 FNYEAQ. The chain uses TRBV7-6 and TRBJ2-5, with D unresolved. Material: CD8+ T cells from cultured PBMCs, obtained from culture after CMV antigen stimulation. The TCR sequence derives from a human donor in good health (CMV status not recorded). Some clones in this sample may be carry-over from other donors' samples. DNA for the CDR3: TGTGCCAGCAGCTCCACCGACTTAAGGGCCGAAGCCCAGTACTTC. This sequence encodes CASSSTDLRAEAQYF.